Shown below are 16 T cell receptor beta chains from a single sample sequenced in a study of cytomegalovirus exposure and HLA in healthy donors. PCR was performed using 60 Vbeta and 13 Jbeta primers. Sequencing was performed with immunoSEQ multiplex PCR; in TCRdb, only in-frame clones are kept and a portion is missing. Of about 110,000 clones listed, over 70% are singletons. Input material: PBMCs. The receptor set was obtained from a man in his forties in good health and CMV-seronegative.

The DNA for the CDR3 is TGTGCCAGCAGTCACCAGGGTTTTAATGAAGCTTTCTTT. It codes for CASSHQGFNEAFF. This sequence joins TRBV6-5 and TRBJ1-1; D is perhaps TRBD1 (5 bases). CDR3 length: 13 amino acids. Per the germline V gene, CDR1 is MNHEY and CDR2 is SVGAGI. V lost 5 bases and J 7 bases, leaving 14 bases between the germline ends.

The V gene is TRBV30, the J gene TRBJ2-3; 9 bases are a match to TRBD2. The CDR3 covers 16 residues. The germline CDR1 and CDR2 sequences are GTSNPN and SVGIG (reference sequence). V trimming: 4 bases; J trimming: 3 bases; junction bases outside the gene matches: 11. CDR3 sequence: CAWNAGGPVSTDTQYF. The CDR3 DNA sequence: TGTGCCTGGAACGCGGGAGGGCCGGTTTCGACAGATACGCAGTATTTT.

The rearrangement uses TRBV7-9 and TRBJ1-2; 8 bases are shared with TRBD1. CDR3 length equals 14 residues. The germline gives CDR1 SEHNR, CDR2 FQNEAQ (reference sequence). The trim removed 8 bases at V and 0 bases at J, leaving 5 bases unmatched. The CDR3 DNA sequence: TGTGCCAGCCTACAACAGGGGGCTAACTATGGCTACACCTTC. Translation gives CASLQQGANYGYTF.

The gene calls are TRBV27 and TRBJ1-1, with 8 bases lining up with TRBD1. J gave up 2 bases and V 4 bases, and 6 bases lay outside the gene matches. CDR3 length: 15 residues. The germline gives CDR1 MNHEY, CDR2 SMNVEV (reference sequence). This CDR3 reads CASSSPGTGNTEAFF. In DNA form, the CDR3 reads TGTGCCAGCAGTTCCCCCGGGACAGGTAACACTGAAGCTTTCTTT.

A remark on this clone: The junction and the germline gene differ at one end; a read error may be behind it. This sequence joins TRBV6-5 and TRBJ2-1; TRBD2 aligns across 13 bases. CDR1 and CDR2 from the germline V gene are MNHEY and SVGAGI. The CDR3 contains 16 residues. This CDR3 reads CASNYWTSGRSGEQFF. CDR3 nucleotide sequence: TGTGCCAGCAATTACTGGACTAGCGGGAGATCGGGTGAGCAGTTCTTC.

This CDR3 is CASTLGAGGVYEQYF. The DNA for the CDR3 is TGTGCCAGCACCCTGGGGGCAGGGGGAGTCTACGAGCAGTACTTC. V usage is TRBV6-5 and J usage is TRBJ2-7, with TRBD1 identical over 7 bases. Germline V gives CDR1 MNHEY, CDR2 SVGAGI. The CDR3 runs 15 residues. V was pared by 7 bases and J by 3 bases, with 12 bases of the junction left unmatched.

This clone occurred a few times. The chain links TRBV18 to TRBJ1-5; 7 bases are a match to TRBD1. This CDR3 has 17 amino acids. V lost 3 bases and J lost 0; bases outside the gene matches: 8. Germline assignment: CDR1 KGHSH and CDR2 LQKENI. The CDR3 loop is CASSPKPGQSSNQPQHF. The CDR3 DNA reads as TGTGCCAGCTCACCTAAACCGGGACAGAGTAGCAATCAGCCCCAGCATTTT.

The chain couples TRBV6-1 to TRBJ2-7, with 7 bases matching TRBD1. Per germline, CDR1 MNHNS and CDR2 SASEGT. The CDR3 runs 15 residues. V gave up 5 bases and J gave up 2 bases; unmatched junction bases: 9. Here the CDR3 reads CASSLYGTETYEQYF. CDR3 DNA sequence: TGTGCCAGCAGTCTATACGGGACAGAGACCTACGAGCAGTACTTC.

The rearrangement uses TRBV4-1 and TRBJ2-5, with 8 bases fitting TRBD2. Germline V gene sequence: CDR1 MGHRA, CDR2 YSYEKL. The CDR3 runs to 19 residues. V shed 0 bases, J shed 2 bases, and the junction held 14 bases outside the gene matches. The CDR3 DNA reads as TGCGCCAGCAGCCAAGATTCCGGGAGGGTCAAAATGAGACAAGAGACCCAGTACTTC. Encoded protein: CASSQDSGRVKMRQETQYF.

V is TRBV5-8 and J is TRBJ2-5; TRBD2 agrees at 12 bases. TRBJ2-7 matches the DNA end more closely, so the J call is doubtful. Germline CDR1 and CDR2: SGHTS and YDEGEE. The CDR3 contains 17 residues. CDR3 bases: TGTGCCAGCAGCTTGGGTTTCTGGACTAGCGGGAACTACGAGCAGTACTTC. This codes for CASSLGFWTSGNYEQYF.

The CDR3 DNA sequence: TGTGCCAGCAGTTACTCTGCAAGAGACGGGGACGAGCAGTACTTC. This translates into CASSYSARDGDEQYF. V usage is TRBV6-5 and J usage is TRBJ2-7; D might be TRBD2 (5 bases). This CDR3 spans 15 amino acids. Deletions cut 0 bases from V and 5 bases from J, with 14 bases between. Germline-derived CDR1 and CDR2 are MNHEY and SVGAGI.

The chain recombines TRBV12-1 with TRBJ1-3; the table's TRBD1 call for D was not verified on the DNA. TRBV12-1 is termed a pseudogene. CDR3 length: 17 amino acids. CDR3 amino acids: CASSPRSGPTYVDTIYF. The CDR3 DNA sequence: TGTGCCAGCAGCCCGAGATCAGGGCCCACTTATGTGGACACCATATATTTT.

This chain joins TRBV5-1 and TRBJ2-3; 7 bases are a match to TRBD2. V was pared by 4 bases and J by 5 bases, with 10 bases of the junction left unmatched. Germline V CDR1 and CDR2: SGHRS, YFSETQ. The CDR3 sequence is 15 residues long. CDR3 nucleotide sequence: TGCGCCAGCAGCCCCGGTGTAGCGGGTCGAGATACGCAGTATTTT. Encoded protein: CASSPGVAGRDTQYF.

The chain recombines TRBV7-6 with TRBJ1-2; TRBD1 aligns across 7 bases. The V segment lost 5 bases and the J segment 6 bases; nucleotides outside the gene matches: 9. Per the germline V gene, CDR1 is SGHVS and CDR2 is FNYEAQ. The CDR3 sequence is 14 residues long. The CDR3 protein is CASSLPTGNHGYTF. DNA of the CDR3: TGTGCCAGCAGCCTACCGACAGGGAACCATGGCTACACCTTC.

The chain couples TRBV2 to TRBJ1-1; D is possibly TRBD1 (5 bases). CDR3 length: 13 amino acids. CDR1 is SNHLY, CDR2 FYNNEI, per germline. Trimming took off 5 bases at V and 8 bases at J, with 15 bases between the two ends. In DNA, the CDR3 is TGTGCCAGCAGTCGCGTTCAGGGATCCGAAGCTTTCTTT. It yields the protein CASSRVQGSEAFF. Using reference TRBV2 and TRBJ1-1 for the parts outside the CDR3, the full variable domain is EPEVTQTPSHQVTQMGQEVILRCVPISNHLYFYWYRQILGQKVEFLVSFYNNEISEKSEIFDDQFSVERPDGSNFTLKIRSTKLEDSAMYFCASSRVQGSEAFFGQGTRLTVV.

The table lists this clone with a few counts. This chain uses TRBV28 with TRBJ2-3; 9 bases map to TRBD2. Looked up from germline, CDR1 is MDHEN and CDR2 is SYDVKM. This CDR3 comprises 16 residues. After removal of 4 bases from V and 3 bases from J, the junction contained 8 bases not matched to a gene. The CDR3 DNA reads TGTGCCAGCAGTTCTCCGCGGGGGGGATTGACAGATACGCAGTATTTT. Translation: CASSSPRGGLTDTQYF.